One sample yielded the 15 T cell receptor beta chains listed below, sequenced in a study of cytomegalovirus exposure and HLA in healthy donors. A multiplex PCR was run with 60 Vbeta primers and 13 Jbeta primers. TCRdb's table, derived via immunoSEQ multiplex PCR, lists solely in-frame clones and lacks some. The sample records 100,000 to 150,000 clones, approximately 87% being singletons. Source material: PBMCs. The source of these receptors is a man aged 18 to 30 in good health and CMV-seropositive.

The chain links TRBV27 to TRBJ2-1, with 7 bases identical to TRBD1. The germline CDR1 and CDR2 sequences are MNHEY and SMNVEV (reference sequence). The ends lost 8 bases at V and 5 bases at J; junction bases unmatched: 6. CDR3 length equals 13 residues. The CDR3 loop reads CASGRQGDNEQFF. CDR3 coding DNA: TGTGCCAGCGGCCGACAGGGAGACAATGAGCAGTTCTTC.

V gene TRBV10-3 combines with J gene TRBJ2-5, with D possibly TRBD1 on 6 matching bases. The J call is doubtful: the DNA matches TRBJ2-7 better. The CDR3 extends over 17 amino acids. CDR1 ENHRY and CDR2 SYGVKD come from the germline V gene. The CDR3 sequence is CAISESSVGQGVYEQYF. In DNA form, the CDR3 reads TGTGCCATCAGTGAGTCGAGTGTGGGACAAGGGGTCTACGAGCAGTACTTC.

This sequence joins TRBV19 and TRBJ1-3; D is ambiguous. V lost 8 bases and J 0 bases, leaving 8 bases between the germline ends. The CDR3 is 13 amino acids. CDR1 is LNHDA and CDR2 is SQIVND in the germline V gene (reference sequence). The CDR3 DNA follows: TGTGCCAGTTTTCGGGGCTCTGGAAACACCATATATTTT. Its protein product is CASFRGSGNTIYF.

This rearrangement joins TRBV7-2 to TRBJ1-1; 7 positions match TRBD1. Germline V gene data show CDR1 as SGHTA and CDR2 as FQGNSA. J lost 8 bases, V lost 5 bases, and 8 bases had no gene match. This CDR3 is 13 amino acids long. The DNA of the CDR3 is TGTGCCAGCAGCCCACAGGGGCGACTCGAAGCTTTCTTT. It codes for CASSPQGRLEAFF.

This chain joins TRBV28 and TRBJ2-3; 7 bases map to TRBD2. Germline trimming cut 2 bases from V and 0 bases from J; bases unmatched to any gene: 8. Germline V gene sequence: CDR1 MDHEN, CDR2 SYDVKM. The CDR3 runs 17 residues. CDR3 sequence: CASSLRVRGLSTDTQYF. CDR3 in DNA: TGTGCCAGCAGTTTACGAGTTCGGGGACTAAGCACAGATACGCAGTATTTT.

CDR3 bases: TGTGCCTGGAGAGGAAACAGGGTAGAGACCCAGTACTTC. Translated, it gives CAWRGNRVETQYF. The rearrangement joins TRBV30 to TRBJ2-5, with D tentatively TRBD1 (6 bases). CDR1 and CDR2 from the germline V gene are GTSNPN and SVGIG (reference sequence). V was shortened by 3 bases and J by 4 bases, with 12 bases between the two germline ends. This CDR3 has 13 amino acids.

This clone was observed a few times. The chain carries TRBV30 and TRBJ1-4, with 9 bases that match TRBD1. Germline assignment: CDR1 GTSNPN and CDR2 SVGIG (reference sequence). Trimming cost V 6 bases and J 7 bases; bases outside gene matches: 6. This CDR3 is built from 13 residues. CDR3 DNA: TGTGCCTGTACCGGGACAGGGAGTGAAAAACTGTTTTTT. Encoded protein: CACTGTGSEKLFF.

This rearrangement joins TRBV19 to TRBJ1-5; TRBD1 matches at 8 bases. CDR1 and CDR2 from the germline V gene are LNHDA and SQIVND (reference sequence). This CDR3 region has 15 residues. V shed 7 bases and J 0 bases; nucleotides not matched to a gene: 5. This CDR3 reads CASTSGTGSNQPQHF. The CDR3 DNA is TGTGCCAGTACCTCCGGGACAGGTAGCAATCAGCCCCAGCATTTT.

This chain connects TRBV6-5 to TRBJ2-5; 8 bases agree with TRBD2. The CDR3 has 15 amino acids. CDR1 and CDR2 from the germline V gene are MNHEY and SVGAGI. The J segment lost 7 bases and the V segment lost 6 bases, leaving 13 bases of the junction unmatched. The CDR3 region has the DNA TGTGCCAGCAGCAACCCGGGACTAGGGTCAGGGACCCAGTACTTC. Translated, it gives CASSNPGLGSGTQYF.

CDR3 loop: CASSKGTGNTEAFF. The CDR3 DNA is TGTGCCAGCAGCAAGGGGACAGGCAACACTGAAGCTTTCTTT. The V gene is TRBV7-8, the J gene TRBJ1-1; TRBD1 agrees at 8 bases. CDR3 length: 14 amino acids. In germline, CDR1 is SGHVS, CDR2 FQNEAQ. The V gene end was trimmed by 5 bases and the J gene end by 2 bases; junction bases not matched to a gene: 4. Supplemented by reference TRBV7-8 and TRBJ1-1, the full variable domain reads GAGVSQSPRYKVAKRGQDVALRCDPISGHVSLFWYQQALGQGPEFLTYFQNEAQLDKSGLPSDRFFAERPEGSVSTLKIQRTQQEDSAVYLCASSKGTGNTEAFFGQGTRLTVV.

V usage is TRBV27 and J usage is TRBJ1-5; 7 bases are a match to TRBD1. The germline V gene has CDR1 MNHEY and CDR2 SMNVEV (reference sequence). Trimming at V came to 2 bases and at J to 0 bases, leaving 7 bases not matched to a gene. The CDR3 contains 17 residues. The CDR3 bases are TGTGCCAGCAGTTTAATGGGGACAGACCTTAGCAATCAGCCCCAGCATTTT. Translated: CASSLMGTDLSNQPQHF.

This chain links TRBV2 with TRBJ2-5; no clear D. With the DNA end fitting TRBJ2-7 better, the J assignment may be wrong. In germline, CDR1 is SNHLY, CDR2 FYNNEI. The CDR3 length is 11 residues. As DNA, the CDR3 is TGTGCCAGCATTCGTTCCTACGAGCAGTACTTC. Translated, it gives CASIRSYEQYF.

The chain links TRBV19 to TRBJ2-1; D not resolved. Germline values: CDR1 LNHDA, CDR2 SQIVND (reference sequence). V lost 1 base to trimming and J lost 6 bases, with 7 bases between them. The CDR3 runs to 13 residues. The CDR3 region has the DNA TGTGCCAGTAGTATAGTCCAGCGCAATGAGCAGTTCTTC. It encodes CASSIVQRNEQFF.

This rearrangement joins TRBV7-8 to TRBJ2-7; TRBD2 matches 8 bases. The germline V gene has CDR1 SGHVS and CDR2 FQNEAQ. The CDR3 is 16 residues long. Unmatched junction bases numbered 12, after V lost 1 base and J lost 7 bases. Written as DNA, the CDR3 is TGTGCCAGCAGCTTAGACCCCTCTAGTAAGCGGGGGGAGCAGTACTTC. Translating it yields CASSLDPSSKRGEQYF.

CDR3 in DNA: TGTGCCAGCCTCCCGGGGGGAGGTAACTATGGCTACACCTTC. Translating it yields CASLPGGGNYGYTF. The chain recombines TRBV2 with TRBJ1-2; tentatively, D is TRBD1 (5 bases). This CDR3 has 14 residues. Trimming pared 8 bases from V and 1 base from J, leaving 14 bases between. Germline V gives CDR1 SNHLY, CDR2 FYNNEI.